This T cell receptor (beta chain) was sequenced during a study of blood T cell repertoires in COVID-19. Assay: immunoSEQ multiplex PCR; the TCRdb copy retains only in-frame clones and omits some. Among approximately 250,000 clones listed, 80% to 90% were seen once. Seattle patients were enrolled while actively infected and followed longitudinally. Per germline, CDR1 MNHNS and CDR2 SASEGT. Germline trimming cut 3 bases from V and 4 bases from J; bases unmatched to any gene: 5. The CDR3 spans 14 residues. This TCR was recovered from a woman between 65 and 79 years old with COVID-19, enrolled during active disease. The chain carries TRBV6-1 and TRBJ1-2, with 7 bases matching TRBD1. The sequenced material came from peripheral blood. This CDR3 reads CASSDRGQSYGYTF. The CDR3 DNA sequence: TGTGCCAGCAGTGATCGGGGACAGTCCTATGGCTACACCTTC.